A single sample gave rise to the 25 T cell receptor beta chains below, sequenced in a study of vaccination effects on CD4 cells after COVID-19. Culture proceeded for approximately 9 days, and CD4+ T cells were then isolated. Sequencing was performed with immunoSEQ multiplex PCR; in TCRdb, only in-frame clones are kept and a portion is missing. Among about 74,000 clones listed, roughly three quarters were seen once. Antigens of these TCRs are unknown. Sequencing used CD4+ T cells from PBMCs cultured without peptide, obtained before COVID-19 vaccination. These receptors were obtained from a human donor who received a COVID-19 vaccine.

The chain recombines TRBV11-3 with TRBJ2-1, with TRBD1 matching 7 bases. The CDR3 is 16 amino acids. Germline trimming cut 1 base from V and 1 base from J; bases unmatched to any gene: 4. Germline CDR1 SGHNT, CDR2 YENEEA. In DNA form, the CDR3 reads TGTGCCAGCAGCTTAGGCGTGACAGGGTCCTACAATGAGCAGTTCTTC. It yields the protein CASSLGVTGSYNEQFF.

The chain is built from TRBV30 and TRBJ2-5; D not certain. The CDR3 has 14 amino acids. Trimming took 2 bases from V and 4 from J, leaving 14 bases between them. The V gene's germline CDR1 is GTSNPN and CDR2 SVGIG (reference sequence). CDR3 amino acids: CAWSTGWEGETQYF. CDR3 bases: TGTGCCTGGAGTACCGGATGGGAAGGAGAGACCCAGTACTTC.

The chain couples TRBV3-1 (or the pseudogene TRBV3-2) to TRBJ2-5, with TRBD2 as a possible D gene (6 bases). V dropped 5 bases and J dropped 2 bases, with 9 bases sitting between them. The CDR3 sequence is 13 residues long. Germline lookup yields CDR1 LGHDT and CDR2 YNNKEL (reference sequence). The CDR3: CASSRTIQETQYF. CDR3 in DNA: TGTGCCAGCAGCAGGACTATACAAGAGACCCAGTACTTC.

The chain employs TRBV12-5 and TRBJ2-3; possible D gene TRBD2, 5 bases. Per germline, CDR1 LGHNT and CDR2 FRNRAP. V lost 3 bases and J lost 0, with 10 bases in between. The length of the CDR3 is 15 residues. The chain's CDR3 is CASGLLASSTDTQYF. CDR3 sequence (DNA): TGTGCTAGTGGTTTATTAGCGTCGAGCACAGATACGCAGTATTTT.

As DNA, the CDR3 is TGTGCCAGCAGTTCTAGTAACTATGGCTACACCTTC. It yields the protein CASSSSNYGYTF. The chain carries TRBV12-3 or TRBV12-4 and TRBJ1-2; D is uncertain. V was cut by 4 bases and J by 1 base, with 4 bases left in between. CDR3 length equals 12 residues.

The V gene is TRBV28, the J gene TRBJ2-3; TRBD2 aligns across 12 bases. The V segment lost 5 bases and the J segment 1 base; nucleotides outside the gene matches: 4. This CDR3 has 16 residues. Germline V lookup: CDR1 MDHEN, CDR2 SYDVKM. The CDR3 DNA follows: TGTGCCAGCAGTCTAGCGGGGGGGCTTCGCACAGATACGCAGTATTTT. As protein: CASSLAGGLRTDTQYF. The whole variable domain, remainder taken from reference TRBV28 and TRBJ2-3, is DVKVTQSSRYLVKRTGEKVFLECVQDMDHENMFWYRQDPGLGLRLIYFSYDVKMKEKGDIPEGYSVSREKKERFSLILESASTNQTSMYLCASSLAGGLRTDTQYFGPGTRLTVL.

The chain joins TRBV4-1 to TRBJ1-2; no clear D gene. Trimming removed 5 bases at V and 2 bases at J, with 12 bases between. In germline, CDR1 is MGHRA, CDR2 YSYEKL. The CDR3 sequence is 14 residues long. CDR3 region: CASSVGLGNYGYTF. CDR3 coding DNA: TGCGCCAGCAGCGTGGGCCTGGGGAACTATGGCTACACCTTC.

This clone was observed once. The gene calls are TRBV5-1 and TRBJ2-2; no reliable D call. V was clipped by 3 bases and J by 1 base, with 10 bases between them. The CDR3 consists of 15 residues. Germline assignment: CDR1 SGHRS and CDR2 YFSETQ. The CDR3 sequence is CASSSGRVNTGELFF. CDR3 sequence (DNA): TGCGCCAGCAGCTCCGGACGAGTGAACACCGGGGAGCTGTTTTTT.

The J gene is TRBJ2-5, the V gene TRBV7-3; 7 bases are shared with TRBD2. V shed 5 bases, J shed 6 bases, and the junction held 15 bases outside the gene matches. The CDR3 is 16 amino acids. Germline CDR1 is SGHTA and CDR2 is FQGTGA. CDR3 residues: CASSPEPSGGMKTQYF. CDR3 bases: TGTGCCAGCAGCCCCGAGCCGTCCGGGGGGATGAAGACCCAGTACTTC.

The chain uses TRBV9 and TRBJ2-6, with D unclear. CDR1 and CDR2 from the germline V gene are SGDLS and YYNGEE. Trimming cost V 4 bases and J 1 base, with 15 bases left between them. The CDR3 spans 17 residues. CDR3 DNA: TGTGCCAGCAGCTTGACCCAAACAGAATCTGGGGCCAACGTCCTGACTTTC. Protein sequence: CASSLTQTESGANVLTF.

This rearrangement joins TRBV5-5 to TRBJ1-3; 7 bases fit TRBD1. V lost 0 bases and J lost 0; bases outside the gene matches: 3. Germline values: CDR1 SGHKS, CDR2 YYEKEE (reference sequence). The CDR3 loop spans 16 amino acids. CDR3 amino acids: CASSLGQGFSGNTIYF. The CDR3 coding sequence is TGTGCCAGCAGCTTGGGACAGGGTTTCTCTGGAAACACCATATATTTT.

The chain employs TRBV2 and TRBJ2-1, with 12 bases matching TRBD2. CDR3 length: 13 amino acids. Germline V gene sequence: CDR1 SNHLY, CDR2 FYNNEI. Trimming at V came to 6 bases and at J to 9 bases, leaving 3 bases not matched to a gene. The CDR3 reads CASRPTSGGEQFF. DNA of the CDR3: TGTGCCAGCAGACCGACTAGCGGGGGTGAGCAGTTCTTC. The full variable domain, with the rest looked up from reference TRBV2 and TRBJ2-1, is EPEVTQTPSHQVTQMGQEVILRCVPISNHLYFYWYRQILGQKVEFLVSFYNNEISEKSEIFDDQFSVERPDGSNFTLKIRSTKLEDSAMYFCASRPTSGGEQFFGPGTRLTVL.

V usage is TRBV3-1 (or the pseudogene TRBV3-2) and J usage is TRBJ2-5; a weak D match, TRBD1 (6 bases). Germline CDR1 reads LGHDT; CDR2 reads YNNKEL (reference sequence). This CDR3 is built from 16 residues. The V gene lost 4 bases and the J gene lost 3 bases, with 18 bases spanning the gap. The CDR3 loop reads CASSLTGTPVKETQYF. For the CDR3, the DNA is TGTGCCAGCAGCCTAACCGGGACACCCGTGAAAGAGACCCAGTACTTC.

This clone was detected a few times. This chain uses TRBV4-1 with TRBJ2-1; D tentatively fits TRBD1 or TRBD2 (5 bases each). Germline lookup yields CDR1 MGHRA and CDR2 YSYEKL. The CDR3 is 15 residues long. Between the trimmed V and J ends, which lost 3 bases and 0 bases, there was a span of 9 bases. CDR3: CASSQGPSSYNEQFF. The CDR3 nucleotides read TGCGCCAGCAGCCAGGGACCGAGCTCCTACAATGAGCAGTTCTTC.

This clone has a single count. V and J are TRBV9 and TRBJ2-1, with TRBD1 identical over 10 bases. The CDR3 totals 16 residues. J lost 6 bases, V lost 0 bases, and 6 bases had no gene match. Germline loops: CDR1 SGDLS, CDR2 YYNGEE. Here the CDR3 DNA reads TGTGCCAGCAGCGTAGGTTTGGGACAGGGGTTCAATGAGCAGTTCTTC. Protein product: CASSVGLGQGFNEQFF.

This CDR3 is CASTRTDEYYEQYV. CDR3 bases: TGTGCCAGCACCCGGACGGACGAATACTACGAGCAGTACGTC. The V and J genes are TRBV5-5 and TRBJ2-7, with no clear D. The CDR3 contains 14 residues. Trimming shortened V by 6 bases and J by 3 bases, and 16 bases separated the two germline ends. Germline V lookup: CDR1 SGHKS, CDR2 YYEKEE (reference sequence).

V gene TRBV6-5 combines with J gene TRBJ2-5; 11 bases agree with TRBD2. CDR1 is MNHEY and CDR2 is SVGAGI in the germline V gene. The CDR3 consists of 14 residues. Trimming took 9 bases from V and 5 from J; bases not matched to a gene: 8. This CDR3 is CASRLAGGRETQYF. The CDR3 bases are TGTGCCAGTCGATTAGCGGGGGGGCGCGAGACCCAGTACTTC.

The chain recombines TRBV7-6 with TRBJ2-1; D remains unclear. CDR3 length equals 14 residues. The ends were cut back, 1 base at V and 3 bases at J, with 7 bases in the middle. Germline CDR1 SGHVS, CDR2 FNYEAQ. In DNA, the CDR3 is TGTGCCAGCAGCTTAGGAAGGGACTACAATGAGCAGTTCTTC. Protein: CASSLGRDYNEQFF. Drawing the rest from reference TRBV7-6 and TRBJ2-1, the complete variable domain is GAGVSQSPRYKVTKRGQDVALRCDPISGHVSLYWYRQALGQGPEFLTYFNYEAQQDKSGLPNDRFSAERPEGSISTLTIQRTEQRDSAMYRCASSLGRDYNEQFFGPGTRLTVL.

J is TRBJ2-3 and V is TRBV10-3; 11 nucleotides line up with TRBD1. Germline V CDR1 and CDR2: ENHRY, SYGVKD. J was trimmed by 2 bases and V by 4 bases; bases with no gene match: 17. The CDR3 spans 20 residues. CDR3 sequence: CAISAGGQGATGGYTDTQYF. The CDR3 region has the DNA TGTGCCATCAGTGCGGGAGGACAGGGGGCGACGGGGGGATACACAGATACGCAGTATTTT.

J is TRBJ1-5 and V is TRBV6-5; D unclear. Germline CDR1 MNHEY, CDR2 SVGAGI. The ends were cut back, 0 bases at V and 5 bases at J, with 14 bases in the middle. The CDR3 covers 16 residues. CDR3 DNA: TGTGCCAGCAGTTACTCTGCGTCCGGCGGGTATCAGCCCCAGCATTTT. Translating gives CASSYSASGGYQPQHF.

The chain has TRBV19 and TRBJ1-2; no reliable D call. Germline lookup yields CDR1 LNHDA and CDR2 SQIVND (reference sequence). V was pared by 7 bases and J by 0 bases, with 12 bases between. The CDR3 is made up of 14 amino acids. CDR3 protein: CASTYGPSNYGYTF. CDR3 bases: TGTGCCAGTACTTATGGTCCCTCTAACTATGGCTACACCTTC.

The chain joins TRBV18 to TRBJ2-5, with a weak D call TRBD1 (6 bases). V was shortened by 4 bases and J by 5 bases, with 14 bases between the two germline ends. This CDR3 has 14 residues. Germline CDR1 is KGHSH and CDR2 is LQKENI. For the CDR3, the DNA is TGTGCCAGCTCACAACAGGGTCAGGGGGAGACCCAGTACTTC. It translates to CASSQQGQGETQYF.

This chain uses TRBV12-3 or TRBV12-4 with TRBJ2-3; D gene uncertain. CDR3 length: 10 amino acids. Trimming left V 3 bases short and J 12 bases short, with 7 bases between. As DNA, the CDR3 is TGTGCCAGCAGTTTTAATAAACAGTATTTT. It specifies CASSFNKQYF.

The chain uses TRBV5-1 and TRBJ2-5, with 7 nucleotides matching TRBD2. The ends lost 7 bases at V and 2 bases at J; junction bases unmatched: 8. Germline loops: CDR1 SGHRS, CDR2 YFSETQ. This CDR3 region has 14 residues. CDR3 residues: CASGPGAGQETQYF. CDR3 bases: TGCGCCAGCGGGCCTGGAGCGGGGCAAGAGACCCAGTACTTC.

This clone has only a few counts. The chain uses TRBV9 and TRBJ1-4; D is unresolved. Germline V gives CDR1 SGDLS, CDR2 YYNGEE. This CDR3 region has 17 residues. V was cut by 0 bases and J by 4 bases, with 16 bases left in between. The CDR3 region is CASSVGRRPIGNEKLFF. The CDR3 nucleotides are TGTGCCAGCAGCGTAGGCCGGCGCCCCATTGGTAATGAAAAACTGTTTTTT.